This T cell receptor beta chain was sequenced in a study of Graves' ophthalmopathy and Graves' hyperthyroidism. RNA transcripts served as template for amplifying TCR beta CDR3 sequences. RT-PCR with HTBI primers came first, then second-round multiplex PCR. TCRdb reanalysed the multiplex PCR reads using MiXCR and keeps one entry per CDR3 protein. The repertoire holds some 360,000 distinct CDR3 sequences, with approximately 18% as singletons. CDR1 and CDR2 from the germline V gene are MDHEN and SYDVKM. There are 16 residues in the CDR3. Trimming shortened V by 5 bases and J by 0 bases, and 17 bases separated the two germline ends. This clonotype was picked up many times. As yet, its antigen is unknown. Study outcomes and limitations: Blood also carried most expanded thyroid clonotypes exceeding 0.001 frequency.

Stable hyperthyroidism meant no ophthalmopathy within 18 months of follow-up. Hyperthyroidism was new, under 2 months, in patients aged 18 to 65. The diagnosis combined clinical symptoms, thyroxine, TRAb, thyroid ultrasound and orbital computed tomography scans. The V gene is TRBV28, the J gene TRBJ2-7; D may be TRBD1 or TRBD2 (5 bases each). The sequence derives from an adult woman with stable Graves' hyperthyroidism. Material for sequencing was peripheral blood. The CDR3 sequence: CASSPRDQPHSYEQYF. CDR3 coding DNA: TGTGCCAGCAGTCCCCGGGACCAACCACACTCCTACGAGCAGTACTTC.